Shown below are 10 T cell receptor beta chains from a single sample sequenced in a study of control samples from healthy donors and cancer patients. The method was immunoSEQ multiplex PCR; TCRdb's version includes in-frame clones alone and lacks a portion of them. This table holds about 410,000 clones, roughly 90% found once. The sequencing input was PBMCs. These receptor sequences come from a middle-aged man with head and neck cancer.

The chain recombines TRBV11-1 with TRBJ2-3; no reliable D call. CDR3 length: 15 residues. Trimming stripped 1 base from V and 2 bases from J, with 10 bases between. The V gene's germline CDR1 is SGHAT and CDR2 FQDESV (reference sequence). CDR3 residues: CASSLDLVVTDTQYF. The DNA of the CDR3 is TGTGCCAGCAGCTTAGACCTAGTGGTCACAGATACGCAGTATTTT.

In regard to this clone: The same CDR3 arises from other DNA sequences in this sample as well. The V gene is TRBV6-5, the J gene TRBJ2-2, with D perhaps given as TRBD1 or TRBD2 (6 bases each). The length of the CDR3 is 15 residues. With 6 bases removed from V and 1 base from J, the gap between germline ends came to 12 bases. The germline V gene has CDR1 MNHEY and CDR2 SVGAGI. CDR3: CASSRRGENTGELFF. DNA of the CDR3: TGTGCCAGCAGCCGAAGGGGGGAGAACACCGGGGAGCTGTTTTTT.

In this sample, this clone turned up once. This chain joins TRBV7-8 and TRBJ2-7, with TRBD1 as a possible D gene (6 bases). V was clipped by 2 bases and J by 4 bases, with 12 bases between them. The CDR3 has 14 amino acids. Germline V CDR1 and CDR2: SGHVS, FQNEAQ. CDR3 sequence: CASSLQGQTYEQYF. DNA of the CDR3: TGTGCCAGCAGCTTACAGGGACAAACTTACGAGCAGTACTTC. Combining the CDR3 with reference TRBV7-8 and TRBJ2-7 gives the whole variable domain GAGVSQSPRYKVAKRGQDVALRCDPISGHVSLFWYQQALGQGPEFLTYFQNEAQLDKSGLPSDRFFAERPEGSVSTLKIQRTQQEDSAVYLCASSLQGQTYEQYFGPGTRLTVT.

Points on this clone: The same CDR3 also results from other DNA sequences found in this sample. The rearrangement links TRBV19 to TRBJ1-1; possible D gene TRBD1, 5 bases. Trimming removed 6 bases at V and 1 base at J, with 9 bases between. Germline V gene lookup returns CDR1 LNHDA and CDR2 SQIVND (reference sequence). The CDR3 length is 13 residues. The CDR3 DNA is TGTGCCAGTAGCTTGACAGCGAACACTGAAGCTTTCTTT. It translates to CASSLTANTEAFF.

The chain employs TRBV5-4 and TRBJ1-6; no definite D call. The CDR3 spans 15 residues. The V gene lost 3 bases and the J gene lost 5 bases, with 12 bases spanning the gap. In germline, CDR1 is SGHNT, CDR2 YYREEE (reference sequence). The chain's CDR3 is CASSSRTADNSPLHF. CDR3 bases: TGTGCCAGCAGCTCCCGCACGGCCGATAATTCACCCCTCCACTTT.

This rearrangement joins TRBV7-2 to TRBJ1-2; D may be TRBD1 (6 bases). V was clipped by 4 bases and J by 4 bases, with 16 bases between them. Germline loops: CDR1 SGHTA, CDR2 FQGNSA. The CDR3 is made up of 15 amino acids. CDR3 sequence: CASSSQTGTFYGYTF. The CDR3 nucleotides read TGTGCCAGCAGCTCCCAAACCGGGACATTCTATGGCTACACCTTC.

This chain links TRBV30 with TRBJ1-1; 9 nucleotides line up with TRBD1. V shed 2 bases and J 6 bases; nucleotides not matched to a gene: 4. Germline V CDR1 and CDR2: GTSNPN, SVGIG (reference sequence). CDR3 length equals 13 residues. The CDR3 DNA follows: TGTGCCTGGAGTCCCGACAGGGGGTCTGAAGCTTTCTTT. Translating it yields CAWSPDRGSEAFF.

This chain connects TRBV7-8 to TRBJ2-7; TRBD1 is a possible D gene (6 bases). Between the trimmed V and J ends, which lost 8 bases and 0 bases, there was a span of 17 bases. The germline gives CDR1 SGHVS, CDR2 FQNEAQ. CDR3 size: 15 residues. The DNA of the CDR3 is TGTGCCAGCGACCCCGACACAGGGTACTCCTACGAGCAGTACTTC. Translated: CASDPDTGYSYEQYF.

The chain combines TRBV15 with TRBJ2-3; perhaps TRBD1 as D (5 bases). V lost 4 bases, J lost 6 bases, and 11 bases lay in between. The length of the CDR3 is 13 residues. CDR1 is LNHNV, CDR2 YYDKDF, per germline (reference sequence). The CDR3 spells CATSKGSRDTQYF. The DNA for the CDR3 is TGTGCCACCAGCAAGGGGTCGAGGGATACGCAGTATTTT.

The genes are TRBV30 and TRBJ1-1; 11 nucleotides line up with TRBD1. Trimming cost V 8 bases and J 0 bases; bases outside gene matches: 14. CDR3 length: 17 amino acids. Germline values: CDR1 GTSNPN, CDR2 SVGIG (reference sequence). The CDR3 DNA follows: TGTGCCCTCTCCAGGGACAGGGGGGAGTACGTGAACACTGAAGCTTTCTTT. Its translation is CALSRDRGEYVNTEAFF.